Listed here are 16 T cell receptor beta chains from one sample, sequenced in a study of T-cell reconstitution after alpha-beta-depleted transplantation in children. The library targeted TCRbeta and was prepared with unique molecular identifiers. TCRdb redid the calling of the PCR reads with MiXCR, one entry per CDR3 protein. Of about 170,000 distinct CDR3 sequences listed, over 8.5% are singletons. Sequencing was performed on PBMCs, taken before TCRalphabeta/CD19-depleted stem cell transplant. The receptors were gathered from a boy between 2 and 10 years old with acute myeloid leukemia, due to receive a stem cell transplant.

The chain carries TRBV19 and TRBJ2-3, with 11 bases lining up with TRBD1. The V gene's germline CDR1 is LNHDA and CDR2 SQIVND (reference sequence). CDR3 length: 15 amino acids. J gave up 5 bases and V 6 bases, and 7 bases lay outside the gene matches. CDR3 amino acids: CASSTGQGAGDTQYF. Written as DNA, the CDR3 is TGTGCCAGTAGCACTGGACAGGGGGCTGGAGATACGCAGTATTTT.

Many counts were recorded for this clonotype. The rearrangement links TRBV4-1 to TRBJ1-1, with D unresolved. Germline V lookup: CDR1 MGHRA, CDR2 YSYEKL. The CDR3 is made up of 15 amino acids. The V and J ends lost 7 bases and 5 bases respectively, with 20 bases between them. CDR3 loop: CASTSSFGLGTEAFF. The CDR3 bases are TGCGCCAGCACCTCTAGCTTCGGGCTGGGAACTGAAGCTTTCTTT.

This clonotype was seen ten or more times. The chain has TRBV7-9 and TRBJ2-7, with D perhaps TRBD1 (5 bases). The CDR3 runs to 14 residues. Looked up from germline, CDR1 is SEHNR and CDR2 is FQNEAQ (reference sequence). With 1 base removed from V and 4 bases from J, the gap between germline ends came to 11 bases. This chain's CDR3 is CASSLVAGYYEQYF. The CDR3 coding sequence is TGTGCCAGCAGCTTAGTTGCAGGGTATTACGAGCAGTACTTC.

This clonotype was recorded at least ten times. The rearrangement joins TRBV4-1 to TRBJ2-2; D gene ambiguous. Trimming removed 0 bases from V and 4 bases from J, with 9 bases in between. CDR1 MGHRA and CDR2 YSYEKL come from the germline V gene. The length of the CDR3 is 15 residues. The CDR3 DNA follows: TGCGCCAGCAGCCAAGACCGGCAGAGCACCGGGGAGCTGTTTTTT. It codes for CASSQDRQSTGELFF.

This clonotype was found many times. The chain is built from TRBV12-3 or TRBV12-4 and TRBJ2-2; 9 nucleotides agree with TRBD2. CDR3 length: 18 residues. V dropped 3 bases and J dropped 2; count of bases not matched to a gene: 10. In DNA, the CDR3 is TGTGCCAGCAGTTTTAGCGGGGGTATCGGAAAAAACACCGGGGAGCTGTTTTTT. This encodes CASSFSGGIGKNTGELFF.

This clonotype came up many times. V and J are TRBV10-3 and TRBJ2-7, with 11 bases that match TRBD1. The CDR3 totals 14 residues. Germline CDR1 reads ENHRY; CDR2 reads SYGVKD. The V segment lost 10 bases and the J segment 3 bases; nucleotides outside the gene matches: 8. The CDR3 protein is CATRRGTGGYEQYF. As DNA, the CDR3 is TGTGCCACGCGGAGGGGGACAGGGGGCTACGAGCAGTACTTC.

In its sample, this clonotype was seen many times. The CDR3 reads CSASRGGNDGYTF. The CDR3 DNA sequence: TGCAGTGCTAGCCGAGGGGGCAATGATGGCTACACCTTC. The V gene is TRBV20-1, the J gene TRBJ1-2, with 7 bases aligning to TRBD1. Germline CDR1 is DFQATT and CDR2 is SNEGSKA (reference sequence). Losses at the gene ends were 3 bases for V and 6 bases for J; bases not matched to a gene: 7. CDR3 length equals 13 residues.

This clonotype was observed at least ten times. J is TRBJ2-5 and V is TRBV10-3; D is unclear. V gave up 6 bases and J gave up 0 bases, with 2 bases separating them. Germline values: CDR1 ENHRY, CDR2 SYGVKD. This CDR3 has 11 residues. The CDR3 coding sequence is TGTGCCATCAGCTACCAAGAGACCCAGTACTTC. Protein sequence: CAISYQETQYF.

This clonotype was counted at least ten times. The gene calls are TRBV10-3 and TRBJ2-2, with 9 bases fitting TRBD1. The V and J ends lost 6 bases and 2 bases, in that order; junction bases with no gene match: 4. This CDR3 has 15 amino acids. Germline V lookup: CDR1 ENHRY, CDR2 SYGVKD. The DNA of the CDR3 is TGTGCCATCAGCGGGGACAGGGAAAACACCGGGGAGCTGTTTTTT. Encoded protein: CAISGDRENTGELFF.

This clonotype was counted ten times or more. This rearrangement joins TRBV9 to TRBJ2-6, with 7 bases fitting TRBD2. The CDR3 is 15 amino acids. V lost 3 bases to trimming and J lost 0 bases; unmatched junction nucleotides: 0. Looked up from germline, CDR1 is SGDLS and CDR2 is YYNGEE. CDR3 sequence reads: CASSGGSSGANVLTF. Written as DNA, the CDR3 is TGTGCCAGCAGCGGCGGGAGCTCTGGGGCCAACGTCCTGACTTTC.

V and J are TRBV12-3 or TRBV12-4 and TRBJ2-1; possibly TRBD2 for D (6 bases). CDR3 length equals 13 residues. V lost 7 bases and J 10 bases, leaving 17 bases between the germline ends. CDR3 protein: CASTWRGAYEQFF. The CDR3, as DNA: TGTGCCAGCACCTGGAGGGGAGCCTACGAGCAGTTCTTC.

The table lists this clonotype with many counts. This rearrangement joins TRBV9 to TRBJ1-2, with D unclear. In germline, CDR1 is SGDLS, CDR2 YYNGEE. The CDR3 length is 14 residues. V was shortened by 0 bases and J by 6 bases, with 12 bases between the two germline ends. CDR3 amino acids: CASSVVTVMDGYTF. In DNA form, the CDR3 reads TGTGCCAGCAGCGTAGTCACGGTTATGGATGGCTACACCTTC.

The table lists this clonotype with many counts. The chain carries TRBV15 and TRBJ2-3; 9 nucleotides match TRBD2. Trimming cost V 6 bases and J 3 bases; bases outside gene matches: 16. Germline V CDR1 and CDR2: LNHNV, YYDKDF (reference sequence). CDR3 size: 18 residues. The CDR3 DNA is TGTGCCACCAGTCTTAGCGGGAGAAGGATTGGTTCGACAGATACGCAGTATTTT. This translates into CATSLSGRRIGSTDTQYF.

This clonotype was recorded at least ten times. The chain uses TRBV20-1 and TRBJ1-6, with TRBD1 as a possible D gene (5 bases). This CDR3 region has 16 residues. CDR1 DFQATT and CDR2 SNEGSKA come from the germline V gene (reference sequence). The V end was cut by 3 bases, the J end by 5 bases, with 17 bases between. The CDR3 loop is CSASGGEGMNNSPLHF. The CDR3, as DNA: TGCAGTGCTAGTGGGGGTGAGGGGATGAATAATTCACCCCTCCACTTT.

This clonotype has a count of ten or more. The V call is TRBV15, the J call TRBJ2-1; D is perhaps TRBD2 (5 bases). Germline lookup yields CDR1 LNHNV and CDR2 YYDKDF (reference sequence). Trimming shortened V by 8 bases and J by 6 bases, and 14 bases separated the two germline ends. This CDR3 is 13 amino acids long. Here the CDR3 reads CATGSEALNEQFF. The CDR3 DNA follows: TGTGCCACCGGGTCGGAGGCGCTCAATGAGCAGTTCTTC. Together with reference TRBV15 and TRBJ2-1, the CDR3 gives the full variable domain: DAMVIQNPRYQVTQFGKPVTLSCSQTLNHNVMYWYQQKSSQAPKLLFHYYDKDFNNEADTPDNFQSRRPNTSFCFLDIRSPGLGDTAMYLCATGSEALNEQFFGPGTRLTVL.

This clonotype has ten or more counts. The CDR3 DNA reads as TGCGCCAGCAGACCGGGTGCAGATACGCAGTATTTT. Protein product: CASRPGADTQYF. The gene calls are TRBV5-1 and TRBJ2-3; no reliable D call. CDR3 length: 12 amino acids. The germline V gene encodes CDR1 SGHRS and CDR2 YFSETQ. V was shortened by 5 bases and J by 4 bases, with 8 bases between the two germline ends.